The rows below give T cell receptor beta chains drawn from one sample of a study of blood T cell repertoires in COVID-19. Sequenced by immunoSEQ multiplex PCR; TCRdb stores in-frame clones only, minus some. The sample consists of some 330,000 clones, around 87% of them appearing once. Specimen: PBMCs or T cells enriched from blood (not recorded which). The receptors were sampled from a man aged 35 to 55 in a cohort exposed to, infected with or recovered from COVID-19 (not recorded which). CDR3s include the opening cysteine and the closing phenylalanine or tryptophan. A D gene is named only where the DNA matches it firmly. The size field is filled for only some rows; it gives once, few, many or a size class.

TRBJ1-6,-,TRBV28,TRBD1,CASSGTGARGSPLHF,TGTGCCAGCAGTGGAACAGGGGCCCGGGGTTCACCCCTCCACTTT
TRBJ1-2,-,TRBV2,-,CASSEQGSNYGYTF,TGTGCCAGCAGTGAGCAGGGTTCTAACTATGGCTACACCTTC
TRBJ2-3,few,TRBV19,-,CASRQGISDTQYF,TGTGCCAGTAGACAGGGAATCTCCGATACGCAGTATTTT
TRBJ1-1,-,TRBV9,-,CASSVGGKGGTTEAFF,TGTGCCAGCAGCGTAGGTGGGAAGGGGGGGACCACTGAAGCTTTCTTT
TRBJ2-2,once,TRBV3-1/TRBV3-2,TRBD2,CASSPDPGGGNTGELFF,TGTGCCAGCAGCCCCGACCCGGGAGGGGGGAACACCGGGGAGCTGTTTTTT
TRBJ1-4,-,TRBV19,TRBD1,CASRRNRGTNEKLFF,TGTGCCAGTAGGAGAAACAGGGGCACTAATGAAAAACTGTTTTTT
TRBJ1-2,-,TRBV25-1,-,CASSDNLVLYGYTF,TGTGCCAGCAGTGATAACTTAGTTCTTTATGGCTACACCTTC
TRBJ2-1,-,TRBV27,TRBD1,CASSLTGGYNEQFF,TGTGCCAGCAGTTTGACAGGGGGGTACAATGAGCAGTTCTTC
TRBJ2-7,once,TRBV7-8,-,CASSLANEQYF,TGTGCCAGCAGCTTAGCTAACGAGCAGTACTTC
TRBJ2-1,-,TRBV2,TRBD2,CASRGLAGGGEQFF,TGTGCCAGCAGAGGACTAGCGGGAGGCGGTGAGCAGTTCTTC
TRBJ2-7,-,TRBV6-5,TRBD2,CASSYGTSFSEQYF,TGTGCCAGCAGTTACGGGACTAGCTTTTCCGAGCAGTACTTC
TRBJ2-1,-,TRBV7-2,TRBD2,CASSFQREANEQFF,TGTGCCAGCAGCTTCCAGCGGGAGGCCAATGAGCAGTTCTTC
TRBJ2-1,-,TRBV5-1,-,CASSLPRNNEQFF,TGCGCCAGCAGCTTGCCTAGGAACAATGAGCAGTTCTTC